The 28 T cell receptor beta chains listed next were all sequenced from one sample in a study of blood T cell repertoires in COVID-19. Sequencing was performed with immunoSEQ multiplex PCR; in TCRdb, only in-frame clones are kept and a portion is missing. Of 250,000 to 300,000 clones listed, around nine tenths are singletons. Sequenced material: peripheral blood. These receptors originate from a woman in her 30s with COVID-19, enrolled during active disease.

The rearrangement joins TRBV19 to TRBJ2-1; D is uncertain. CDR1 is LNHDA, CDR2 SQIVND, per germline (reference sequence). The CDR3 runs 17 residues. Between the trimmed V and J ends, which lost 5 bases and 0 bases, there was a span of 17 bases. This chain's CDR3 is CASSPLVLVSSYNEQFF. The DNA for the CDR3 is TGTGCCAGTAGTCCCTTGGTCTTGGTGAGCTCCTACAATGAGCAGTTCTTC.

This chain uses TRBV5-4 with TRBJ2-7; possible D gene TRBD2, 8 bases. Germline loops: CDR1 SGHNT, CDR2 YYREEE (reference sequence). The CDR3 length is 13 residues. V gave up 3 bases and J gave up 11 bases, with 18 bases separating them. The CDR3 sequence is CASSSRLAQGEYF. The CDR3 region has the DNA TGTGCCAGCAGCTCGCGACTAGCGCAGGGGGAGTACTTC.

DNA for the CDR3: TGCGCCAGCAGCTTGGCCGGGACTAGCGGGAGCTACGAGCAGTACTTC. It yields the protein CASSLAGTSGSYEQYF. The chain employs TRBV5-1 and TRBJ2-7, with TRBD2 matching 14 bases. Germline CDR1 SGHRS, CDR2 YFSETQ. The CDR3 is 16 residues long. V was pared by 0 bases and J by 3 bases, with 2 bases of the junction left unmatched.

The V gene is TRBV7-9, the J gene TRBJ2-2; D not resolved. Germline V gene sequence: CDR1 SEHNR, CDR2 FQNEAQ (reference sequence). This CDR3 has 16 amino acids. V was cut by 4 bases and J by 0 bases, with 12 bases left in between. CDR3 amino acids: CASSSLDIANTGELFF. CDR3 sequence (DNA): TGTGCCAGCAGCTCCCTTGACATCGCGAACACCGGGGAGCTGTTTTTT.

This chain uses TRBV11-2 with TRBJ2-7; a possible D gene is TRBD2 (6 bases). Trimming took 3 bases from V and 4 from J, leaving 10 bases between them. Germline V gene data show CDR1 as SGHAT and CDR2 as FQNNGV. The CDR3 loop spans 13 amino acids. The CDR3 DNA is TGTGCCAGCAGCTTGACGGGAGCTTACGAGCAGTACTTC. It is translated as CASSLTGAYEQYF. The whole variable domain, filled in from reference TRBV11-2 and TRBJ2-7, reads EAGVAQSPRYKIIEKRQSVAFWCNPISGHATLYWYQQILGQGPKLLIQFQNNGVVDDSQLPKDRFSAERLKGVDSTLKIQPAKLEDSAVYLCASSLTGAYEQYFGPGTRLTVT.

This chain links TRBV27 with TRBJ2-5; TRBD2 aligns across 10 bases. There are 15 residues in the CDR3. The germline gives CDR1 MNHEY, CDR2 SMNVEV (reference sequence). The V and J ends lost 2 bases and 7 bases, in that order; junction bases with no gene match: 7. In nucleotides, the CDR3 is TGTGCCAGCAGTTTAGGACTAGCGGACTACAGGACCCAGTACTTC. Translating gives CASSLGLADYRTQYF.

The genes are TRBV27 and TRBJ2-5, with no clear D. The V end was cut by 0 bases, the J end by 4 bases, with 6 bases between. Per the germline V gene, CDR1 is MNHEY and CDR2 is SMNVEV (reference sequence). The CDR3 has 13 amino acids. In nucleotides, the CDR3 is TGTGCCAGCAGTTTATCGCTCGGAGAGACCCAGTACTTC. It specifies CASSLSLGETQYF.

Concerning this clone itself: The junction does not match germline at one end; this may be a read error. The chain has TRBV6-2 or TRBV6-3 and TRBJ2-1, with 7 bases identical to TRBD1. This CDR3 contains 13 residues. In germline, CDR1 is MNHEY, CDR2 SVGEGT. This CDR3 reads CASSLASGTAKVF. In nucleotides, the CDR3 is TGTGCCAGCAGTCTAGCCTCGGGGACAGCCAAAGTCTTC.

V and J are TRBV27 and TRBJ2-5; 7 bases agree with TRBD1. This CDR3 is built from 15 residues. The V gene's germline CDR1 is MNHEY and CDR2 SMNVEV (reference sequence). The V segment lost 5 bases and the J segment 5 bases; nucleotides outside the gene matches: 11. CDR3: CASSIRQGRHETQYF. CDR3 DNA: TGTGCCAGCAGTATACGACAGGGTCGTCATGAGACCCAGTACTTC.

Concerning this clone: The junction shows a germline mismatch at one end, possibly a read error. V usage is TRBV7-7 and J usage is TRBJ1-6; TRBD1 aligns across 8 bases. The CDR3 loop spans 15 amino acids. The germline gives CDR1 SSHAT, CDR2 FNYEAQ (reference sequence). The CDR3 region has the DNA TGTGCTAGCATCAATCAGGGGGCGGATAATTCACCCCTCCACTTT. Residues: CASINQGADNSPLHF.

This rearrangement joins TRBV3-1 (or the pseudogene TRBV3-2) to TRBJ2-1; 10 bases fit TRBD2. This CDR3 region has 16 residues. Trimming at V came to 4 bases and at J to 4 bases, leaving 7 bases not matched to a gene. CDR1 is LGHDT and CDR2 is YNNKEL in the germline V gene (reference sequence). The CDR3 is CASSRLAGGAYNEQFF. Written as DNA, the CDR3 is TGTGCCAGCAGCCGCTTAGCGGGAGGCGCATACAATGAGCAGTTCTTC.

In its sample, this clone was seen a few times. The chain has TRBV28 and TRBJ2-3, with 7 positions matching TRBD2. V gave up 7 bases and J gave up 5 bases; unmatched junction bases: 15. This CDR3 region has 16 residues. The germline gives CDR1 MDHEN, CDR2 SYDVKM. The CDR3 is CASTRPSGERGDTQYF. The CDR3 coding sequence is TGTGCCAGCACCCGCCCTTCCGGAGAGCGGGGAGATACGCAGTATTTT.

V and J are TRBV5-6 and TRBJ2-1, with TRBD1 matching over 8 bases. The germline V gene encodes CDR1 SGHDT and CDR2 YYEEEE. V dropped 3 bases and J dropped 4; count of bases not matched to a gene: 6. The CDR3 runs 15 residues. CDR3 DNA sequence: TGTGCCAGCAGCTCCAGGGACAGGCCATACAATGAGCAGTTCTTC. It encodes CASSSRDRPYNEQFF.

V is TRBV18 and J is TRBJ1-2; D perhaps matches TRBD1 (5 bases). With 1 base removed from V and 3 bases from J, the gap between germline ends came to 9 bases. The germline gives CDR1 KGHSH, CDR2 LQKENI. The CDR3 consists of 14 residues. The CDR3 loop is CASSPRQWDYGYTF. Written as DNA, the CDR3 is TGTGCCAGCTCACCACGACAGTGGGACTATGGCTACACCTTC.

About this clone itself: The identical CDR3 is also encoded by other nucleotide sequences in the sample. This chain connects TRBV4-1 to TRBJ2-7; D unresolved. The CDR3 is 14 amino acids. V lost 1 base, J lost 0 bases, and 7 bases lay in between. CDR1 and CDR2 from the germline V gene are MGHRA and YSYEKL. The CDR3, as DNA: TGCGCCAGCAGCCAAGGGGCCTCCTCCTACGAGCAGTACTTC. Protein product: CASSQGASSYEQYF.

The V call is TRBV7-9, the J call TRBJ2-3; no definite D call. This CDR3 has 12 residues. Germline V lookup: CDR1 SEHNR, CDR2 FQNEAQ (reference sequence). V was clipped by 5 bases and J by 2 bases, with 5 bases between them. CDR3 residues: CASSPYTDTQYF. The CDR3 bases are TGTGCCAGCAGCCCGTACACAGATACGCAGTATTTT.

V is TRBV10-1 and J is TRBJ1-3; D is perhaps TRBD1 (6 bases). V dropped 6 bases and J dropped 4 bases, with 19 bases sitting between them. In germline, CDR1 is WNHNN, CDR2 SYGVQD (reference sequence). The CDR3 is 16 amino acids. CDR3 coding DNA: TGCGCCAGCAGCCCCGGGGACACGGCTATCGGAAACACCATATATTTT. It translates to CASSPGDTAIGNTIYF.

Here the CDR3 DNA reads TGCGCCAGCAGCTCCCGGGACACTCCCTCCAACTACGAGCAGTACTTC. Its protein is CASSSRDTPSNYEQYF. The V and J genes are TRBV5-1 and TRBJ2-7; a possible D gene is TRBD1 (6 bases). Trimming removed 3 bases at V and 3 bases at J, with 19 bases between. The germline CDR1 and CDR2 sequences are SGHRS and YFSETQ. The CDR3 has 16 residues.

J is TRBJ2-5 and V is TRBV2, with 8 bases matching TRBD1. The V and J ends lost 5 bases and 7 bases, in that order; junction bases with no gene match: 9. The CDR3 has 14 amino acids. Looked up from germline, CDR1 is SNHLY and CDR2 is FYNNEI. The CDR3, as DNA: TGTGCCAGCAGTCCCGGGACAGGCAGCGCGACCCAGTACTTC. It encodes CASSPGTGSATQYF.

The V and J genes are TRBV4-1 and TRBJ2-1, with 8 positions matching TRBD2. This CDR3 spans 15 amino acids. V lost 6 bases to trimming and J lost 6 bases; unmatched junction nucleotides: 10. The germline gives CDR1 MGHRA, CDR2 YSYEKL. The CDR3 coding sequence is TGCGCCAGCAGTCTAGGAGCGGGAGAGGCCAATGAGCAGTTCTTC. It specifies CASSLGAGEANEQFF.

The table lists this clone with a few counts. This sequence joins TRBV6-5 and TRBJ1-3, with 8 bases fitting TRBD1. The CDR3 runs 14 residues. V trimming: 6 bases; J trimming: 4 bases; junction bases outside the gene matches: 5. Germline V gene data show CDR1 as MNHEY and CDR2 as SVGAGI. CDR3 coding DNA: TGTGCCAGCAGACCACAGGGGGAAGGAAACACCATATATTTT. This sequence encodes CASRPQGEGNTIYF.

The chain links TRBV5-1 to TRBJ2-6; D is uncertain. The CDR3 has 15 amino acids. V dropped 4 bases and J dropped 0 bases, with 8 bases sitting between them. The germline V gene encodes CDR1 SGHRS and CDR2 YFSETQ. DNA for the CDR3: TGCGCCAGCAGCCAGCCGGGCTCTGGGGCCAACGTCCTGACTTTC. Translation: CASSQPGSGANVLTF.

The chain recombines TRBV7-3 with TRBJ2-7, with a possible D match to TRBD2 (5 bases). There are 13 residues in the CDR3. CDR1 SGHTA and CDR2 FQGTGA come from the germline V gene. V shed 3 bases and J shed 5 bases, with 11 bases lying between them. In DNA form, the CDR3 reads TGTGCCAGCAGCTTTCTTCGGGATGACGAGCAGTACTTC. Its protein product is CASSFLRDDEQYF. Looking up the rest from reference TRBV7-3 and TRBJ2-7 gives the full variable domain: GAGVSQTPSNKVTEKGKYVELRCDPISGHTALYWYRQSLGQGPEFLIYFQGTGAADDSGLPNDRFFAVRPEGSVSTLKIQRTERGDSAVYLCASSFLRDDEQYFGPGTRLTVT.

A few counts support this clone. V is TRBV9 and J is TRBJ2-7, with D perhaps TRBD1 (6 bases). Trimming took 2 bases from V and 6 from J, leaving 15 bases between them. CDR3 length equals 14 residues. Germline CDR1 and CDR2: SGDLS and YYNGEE. This CDR3 is CASSVDQGGREQYF. CDR3 coding DNA: TGTGCCAGCAGCGTGGATCAAGGGGGTCGCGAGCAGTACTTC.

The chain has TRBV27 and TRBJ2-7; D may be TRBD2 (5 bases). CDR3 length: 14 amino acids. Germline values: CDR1 MNHEY, CDR2 SMNVEV (reference sequence). With 4 bases removed from V and 8 bases from J, the gap between germline ends came to 18 bases. In nucleotides, the CDR3 is TGTGCCAGCAGTTCTGCCGAGGGTTCCCCCAAGCAGTACTTC. This codes for CASSSAEGSPKQYF.

This chain uses TRBV27 with TRBJ1-5; 9 positions match TRBD1. CDR1 is MNHEY, CDR2 SMNVEV, per germline (reference sequence). With V trimmed by 5 bases and J by 4 bases, 3 bases remained unmatched. CDR3 size: 14 residues. The CDR3 coding sequence is TGTGCCAGCAGTCGACAGGGGGTAAATCAGCCCCAGCATTTT. This gives the protein CASSRQGVNQPQHF.

The chain combines TRBV4-3 with TRBJ1-4; TRBD1 might be the D (6 bases). Germline CDR1 and CDR2: LGHNA and YSLEER. This CDR3 region has 13 residues. Trimming took 2 bases from V and 13 from J, leaving 14 bases between them. The CDR3 region has the DNA TGCGCCAGCAGCCAAAAGACAGGCTCCGTACTGTTTTTT. Translation: CASSQKTGSVLFF.

The gene calls are TRBV7-9 and TRBJ2-7; no clear D gene. Germline V gene lookup returns CDR1 SEHNR and CDR2 FQNEAQ (reference sequence). The CDR3 consists of 13 residues. Trimming took off 0 bases at V and 1 base at J, with 4 bases between the two ends. Here the CDR3 DNA reads TGTGCCAGCAGCTTAGCCAGTTCCTACGAGCAGTACTTC. This translates into CASSLASSYEQYF.